These 3 T cell receptor beta chains originate from one sample sequenced in a study of blood T cell repertoires in COVID-19. The protocol was immunoSEQ multiplex PCR, while the TCRdb copy is restricted to in-frame clones and leaves out a portion. The table includes around 300,000 clones, about 93% detected once. The sequencing sample was made of peripheral blood. The receptors here all came from a woman in her twenties or thirties with COVID-19, enrolled during active disease.

V and J are TRBV5-4 and TRBJ2-5, with 10 bases that match TRBD2. J lost 4 bases, V lost 1 base, and 7 bases had no gene match. Germline V gene data show CDR1 as SGHNT and CDR2 as YYREEE (reference sequence). The CDR3 totals 16 residues. CDR3 region: CASSLHPAGGGETQYF. Written as DNA, the CDR3 is TGTGCCAGCAGCTTGCACCCAGCGGGAGGGGGAGAGACCCAGTACTTC. Full variable domain (missing parts from reference TRBV5-4 and TRBJ2-5): ETGVTQSPTHLIKTRGQQVTLRCSSQSGHNTVSWYQQALGQGPQFIFQYYREEENGRGNFPPRFSGLQFPNYSSELNVNALELDDSALYLCASSLHPAGGGETQYFGPGTRLLVL.

This clone was recorded once. The chain uses TRBV9 and TRBJ2-1, with 9 bases that match TRBD2. The CDR3 loop spans 16 amino acids. V lost 0 bases to trimming and J lost 6 bases; unmatched junction nucleotides: 7. The germline V gene has CDR1 SGDLS and CDR2 YYNGEE. This chain's CDR3 is CASSVGLGLALNEQFF. CDR3 nucleotide sequence: TGTGCCAGCAGCGTAGGTTTGGGACTAGCTCTCAATGAGCAGTTCTTC.

The chain recombines TRBV28 with TRBJ1-4; 7 positions agree with TRBD1. The CDR3 is 14 amino acids. V lost 5 bases, J lost 6 bases, and 6 bases stayed unmatched. Germline CDR1 MDHEN, CDR2 SYDVKM. This CDR3 reads CASSGDSSYEKLFF. The CDR3, as DNA: TGTGCCAGCAGTGGGGACAGCAGCTATGAAAAACTGTTTTTT.